This T cell receptor beta chain was captured by sequencing in a study of T cells in Graves' hyperthyroidism and ophthalmopathy. RNA transcripts provided the source from which TCR beta CDR3 regions were amplified. The primer set for the first-round RT-PCR of the TCR CDR3 was HTBI. TCRdb reanalysed the multiplex PCR reads using MiXCR and keeps one entry per CDR3 protein. Of roughly 500,000 distinct CDR3 sequences listed, 46% were seen once; the top ten hold about 43%. Sequencing was performed on peripheral blood or thyroid tissue (not recorded which). This TCR derives from an adult woman with Graves' disease, either hyperthyroidism or ophthalmopathy (not recorded which).

CDR3 DNA sequence: TGTGCCAGCGGACAGGGTGGGCAAGAGACCCAGTACTTC. Amino acids: CASGQGGQETQYF. V usage is TRBV2 and J usage is TRBJ2-5; 8 nucleotides line up with TRBD1. This CDR3 has 13 amino acids. V shed 8 bases and J 2 bases; nucleotides not matched to a gene: 4. Germline values: CDR1 SNHLY, CDR2 FYNNEI.